Shown below are 31 T cell receptor beta chains from a single sample sequenced in a study of CD8+ T cells in alopecia areata. Separation of pooled cutaneous lymph node cells was by sorting with CD4, CD8alpha, NKG2D, NKG2ACE and other markers. After isolation, RNA underwent reverse transcription to generate cDNA as the sequencing template. Repertoires were generated with immunoSEQ multiplex PCR, while TCRdb's copy carries only in-frame clones and drops some. In total the sample includes 290,000 or so clones, none of them seen once. Sequencing input: CD4+ T cells sorted from a lymph node. Receptors were obtained from a C3H/HeJ mouse with alopecia areata. MHC haplotype of the mouse line: H2-k.

This clone has just a few counts. Genes and germline are mouse. The read halts 4 residues ahead of the CDR3 end, with the missing end drawn from the germline J gene. This sample includes further DNA sequences coding for the same CDR3. J is TRBJ2-1 and V is TRBV13-1; maybe TRBD1 (7 bases). Deletions cut 0 bases from V and 4 bases from J, with 11 bases between. Germline CDR1 NSHNY, CDR2 SYGAGN. This CDR3 contains 15 residues. CDR3 DNA (partial): TGTGCCAGCAGTGATGAAGCAGGGGGGTATGCT. This gives the protein CASSDEAGGYA. The full-length CDR3 reads as CASSDEAGGYAEQFF.

As regards this clone: Gene names and germline match the mouse. The CDR3 end is not reached by the read, which stops 4 residues before it; the germline J gene fills it in. The V and J genes are TRBV13-1 and TRBJ2-1; D might be TRBD1 (6 bases). Per germline, CDR1 NSHNY and CDR2 SYGAGN. This CDR3 has 16 amino acids. V was clipped by 0 bases and J by 2 bases, with 12 bases between them. The CDR3 here is CASSDVNRVYYAEQFF. CDR3 DNA, as far as it was read: TGTGCCAGCAGTGATGTCAACAGGGTTTACTATGCT.

Concerning this clone itself: Each gene name is a mouse one. The CDR3 bases that were read are TGTGCCAGCAGTGAAGAGGGGGGGGGCTCTAGTGCAGAA. Translating gives CASSEEGGGSSAE. The full CDR3 reads CASSEEGGGSSAETLYF. The chain couples TRBV13-3 to TRBJ2-3; TRBD2 aligns across 8 bases. The read ends 4 residues shy of where the CDR3 ends; the end is completed using the germline J gene. The CDR3 is made up of 17 amino acids. The V and J ends lost 2 bases and 0 bases, in that order; junction bases with no gene match: 8. Germline CDR1 is NNHDY and CDR2 is SYVADS.

A note on this clone: Gene and germline names: mouse. The CDR3 is cut off 4 residues early in the read; its end comes from the germline J gene. The chain joins TRBV13-1 to TRBJ2-4; 13 positions agree with TRBD2. This CDR3 region has 16 residues. Germline CDR1 NSHNY, CDR2 SYGAGN. Unmatched junction bases numbered 4, after V lost 3 bases and J lost 3 bases. CDR3 protein: CASSGRGLGGQNTLYF. The part of the CDR3 DNA that was read is TGTGCCAGCAGTGGGAGGGGACTGGGGGGGCAAAAC.

This clone was seen a handful of times. Mouse names are used for the genes. Read sequence stops 4 residues before the CDR3 end, and the germline J gene provides the missing end. V and J are TRBV19 and TRBJ2-7; 8 nucleotides line up with TRBD1. CDR1 and CDR2 (germline): FNHDT, SITEND (reference sequence). The CDR3 runs to 14 residues. Trimming removed 5 bases from V and 0 bases from J; junction bases left unmatched: 4. The CDR3 spells CASRRDRSSYEQYF. The DNA read from the CDR3 is TGTGCCAGCAGAAGGGACAGGAGCTCCTAT.

This clone has a handful of counts. Gene names follow the mouse nomenclature. The CDR3 is cut off 4 residues early in the read; its end comes from the germline J gene. The chain recombines TRBV13-3 with TRBJ1-1, with 8 nucleotides matching TRBD1. The V and J ends lost 2 bases and 1 base, in that order; junction bases with no gene match: 4. CDR3 length: 15 amino acids. The germline V gene has CDR1 NNHDY and CDR2 SYVADS. The sequenced part of the CDR3 DNA is TGTGCCAGCAGTGAGCAGGGACAGGTAAACACA. Its translation: CASSEQGQVNT. The entire CDR3 sequence reads CASSEQGQVNTEVFF.

About this clone itself: Genes here carry mouse names. Partial CDR3 DNA: TGTGCCTGGGGGACTGCGGGACAAAAC. It specifies CAWGTAGQN. Given in full, the CDR3 is CAWGTAGQNTLYF. This chain links TRBV31 with TRBJ2-4; TRBD2 aligns across 7 bases. From the germline J gene comes the end of the CDR3, since the read stops 4 residues before it. The germline gives CDR1 GKSSPN, CDR2 SITVG. Unmatched junction bases numbered 5, after V lost 5 bases and J lost 3 bases. This CDR3 comprises 13 residues.

Turning to this clone: The genes and germline here are from mouse. With the read ending 4 residues before the CDR3 end, the germline J gene is used to fill in that end. The rearrangement links TRBV13-2 to TRBJ2-1; 9 bases align to TRBD2. V shed 0 bases, J shed 3 bases, and the junction held 1 base outside the gene matches. From germline, CDR1 is NNHNN and CDR2 SYGAGS (reference sequence). This CDR3 has 15 amino acids. The sequenced part of the CDR3 DNA is TGTGCCAGCGGTGATGGACTGGGGGTCTATGCT. Protein sequence: CASGDGLGVYA. The full CDR3 sequence reads CASGDGLGVYAEQFF.

This clone was detected ten times or more. The gene symbols are mouse symbols. Sequencing ends 4 residues short of the CDR3 end; the germline J gene provides the rest. The chain links TRBV1 to TRBJ1-2; D is undetermined. There are 13 residues in the CDR3. V was clipped by 0 bases and J by 2 bases, with 4 bases between them. CDR1 NSQYPW and CDR2 LRSPGD come from the germline V gene (reference sequence). The sequenced CDR3 bases are TGCACCTGCAGTGCAGATCAGAACTCC. This codes for CTCSADQNS. The full CDR3 protein reads CTCSADQNSDYTF.

This clone appeared many times. Mouse gene names and germline throughout. The read falls 4 residues short of the CDR3 end, and the missing part is taken from the germline J gene. This chain uses TRBV19 with TRBJ2-2; 8 bases are a match to TRBD1. The trim removed 4 bases at V and 3 bases at J, leaving 8 bases unmatched. Germline lookup yields CDR1 FNHDT and CDR2 SITEND (reference sequence). The CDR3 spans 16 residues. CDR3 DNA, as far as it was read: TGTGCCAGCAGTCCACTTGACAGGGGATACACCGGG. Its translation is CASSPLDRGYTG. The whole CDR3 sequence is CASSPLDRGYTGQLYF.

This clone was picked up a small number of times. Gene labels here are mouse ones. Read data end 4 residues before the CDR3 end; the end is taken from the germline J gene. This sample includes further DNA sequences coding for the same CDR3. The chain carries TRBV13-2 and TRBJ2-7; D gene ambiguous. Germline assignment: CDR1 NNHNN and CDR2 SYGAGS (reference sequence). The CDR3 spans 12 residues. The CDR3 loop is CASGDVQYEQYF. The CDR3 DNA, read in part, is TGTGCCAGCGGTGATGTCCAGTAT.

With regard to this clone: Germline and genes here are mouse. The read halts 4 residues ahead of the CDR3 end, with the missing end drawn from the germline J gene. V usage is TRBV1 and J usage is TRBJ1-2; the D gene is possibly TRBD1 (6 bases). The length of the CDR3 is 14 residues. V was shortened by 4 bases and J by 0 bases, with 9 bases between the two germline ends. The germline V gene has CDR1 NSQYPW and CDR2 LRSPGD (reference sequence). The CDR3 reads CTCSEDSANSDYTF. CDR3 bases read: TGCACCTGCAGTGAGGACAGTGCAAACTCC.

This clone was counted a few times. Gene names follow the mouse nomenclature. The read terminates 4 residues before the CDR3 end, so the remaining end is supplied by the germline J gene. This sequence joins TRBV13-2 and TRBJ1-2; no clear D gene. V lost 1 base and J lost 0, with 4 bases in between. Germline values: CDR1 NNHNN, CDR2 SYGAGS (reference sequence). The CDR3 loop spans 13 amino acids. CDR3 DNA, as far as it was read: TGTGCCAGCGGTGATCTGGCAAACTCC. Its protein is CASGDLANS. The whole CDR3 protein reads CASGDLANSDYTF.

Of note for this clone: The genes are named according to mouse. Other DNA sequences in the sample encode the same CDR3. The CDR3 loop reads CASSQGLGGYAEQFF. The covered CDR3 bases are TGTGCCAGCAGCCAAGGACTGGGCGGCTATGCT. V and J are TRBV5 and TRBJ2-1; 7 positions match TRBD2. From the germline J gene comes the end of the CDR3, since the read stops 4 residues before it. Germline-derived CDR1 and CDR2 are LGHNA and YNLKQL (reference sequence). The CDR3 has 15 amino acids. The V segment lost 1 base and the J segment 3 bases; nucleotides outside the gene matches: 3.

This clone was seen ten or more times. The gene names given are mouse names. From the germline J gene comes the end of the CDR3, since the read stops 4 residues before it. The chain employs TRBV13-1 and TRBJ1-1; 7 bases match TRBD1. The CDR3 totals 13 residues. Germline V CDR1 and CDR2: NSHNY, SYGAGN. The sequenced part of the CDR3 DNA is TGTGCCAGCAGTGCTCCGGGACAGACA. Encoded protein: CASSAPGQT. The whole CDR3 is CASSAPGQTEVFF.

With respect to this clone: The gene names given are mouse names. The read terminates 4 residues before the CDR3 end, so the remaining end is supplied by the germline J gene. V is TRBV5 and J is TRBJ2-4; 8 positions agree with TRBD2. Looked up from germline, CDR1 is LGHNA and CDR2 is YNLKQL (reference sequence). The CDR3 has 15 residues. This CDR3 is CASSQDRWGENTLYF. The CDR3 bases that were read are TGTGCCAGCAGCCAAGATCGCTGGGGGGAAAAC.

The table lists this clone with a few counts. Germline and genes here are mouse. The sequenced CDR3 bases are TGTGCCACCCCGGGACAATCAAACTCC. It specifies CATPGQSNS. The CDR3 in full is CATPGQSNSDYTF. This chain connects TRBV19 to TRBJ1-2; tentative D call: TRBD1 (6 bases). Read data end 4 residues before the CDR3 end; the end is taken from the germline J gene. Trimming left V 9 bases short and J 0 bases short, with 12 bases between. The germline CDR1 and CDR2 sequences are FNHDT and SITEND (reference sequence). This CDR3 is 13 amino acids long.

This clone was detected only a few times. Gene and germline names: mouse. The chain's CDR3 is CASGLGDAEQFF. The part of the CDR3 DNA that was read is TGTGCCAGCGGACTGGGGGATGCT. The rearrangement links TRBV13-2 to TRBJ2-1; 8 nucleotides match TRBD2. With the read ending 4 residues before the CDR3 end, the germline J gene is used to fill in that end. CDR3 length: 12 amino acids. The junction had 0 bases not matched to a gene; V was cut back by 5 bases and J by 5 bases. Looked up from germline, CDR1 is NNHNN and CDR2 is SYGAGS (reference sequence).

Comment on this clone: Each gene name is a mouse one. Sequencing ends 4 residues short of the CDR3 end; the germline J gene provides the rest. The chain joins TRBV13-3 to TRBJ2-2; a possible D gene is TRBD1 (5 bases). The CDR3 has 12 residues. Per germline, CDR1 NNHDY and CDR2 SYVADS. V lost 5 bases to trimming and J lost 6 bases, with 8 bases between them. Incomplete CDR3 DNA: TGTGCCAGCAGGCAGGGCGCCGGG. As protein: CASRQGAG. From start to end, the CDR3 is CASRQGAGQLYF.

On this clone itself: Mouse germline and gene names are used. Other DNA sequences in the sample encode the same CDR3. CDR3 sequence: CASSIWGGQDTQYF. The sequenced part of the CDR3 DNA is TGTGCCAGCAGTATCTGGGGGGGCCAAGAC. The V and J genes are TRBV19 and TRBJ2-5, with 9 bases fitting TRBD2. The read terminates 4 residues before the CDR3 end, so the remaining end is supplied by the germline J gene. The germline V gene encodes CDR1 FNHDT and CDR2 SITEND (reference sequence). Trimming removed 2 bases from V and 2 bases from J; junction bases left unmatched: 0. This CDR3 is built from 14 residues.

Of note for this clone: The genes and germline here are from mouse. The CDR3 end is not reached by the read, which stops 4 residues before it; the germline J gene fills it in. The chain joins TRBV14 to TRBJ2-4, with 7 bases fitting TRBD1. There are 14 residues in the CDR3. Germline V gives CDR1 SGHDT, CDR2 FRDEAV. The CDR3: CASSFSDRDNTLYF. CDR3 bases read: TGTGCCAGCAGTTTCTCCGACAGGGATAAC.

This clone was counted a few times. The germline and genes are mouse ones. The CDR3 end is not reached by the read, which stops 4 residues before it; the germline J gene fills it in. This sequence joins TRBV3 and TRBJ2-2, with 9 positions matching TRBD2. The CDR3 loop spans 17 amino acids. After removal of 2 bases from V and 2 bases from J, the junction contained 6 bases not matched to a gene. Germline V gene lookup returns CDR1 SNHLY and CDR2 FYNGKV (reference sequence). Incomplete CDR3 DNA: TGTGCCAGCAGCTTATTCCAGACTGGGGGTAACACCGGG. It codes for CASSLFQTGGNTG. The full CDR3 protein reads CASSLFQTGGNTGQLYF.

As to this clone: The gene names given are mouse names. The DNA ends 3 residues before the CDR3 does, and the rest of the CDR3 is filled in from the germline J gene. The V call is TRBV31, the J call TRBJ1-6, with D possibly matching TRBD1 (6 bases). TRBJ1-6 is identified as an open reading frame with a role that is uncertain. The CDR3 is 14 residues long. Trimming removed 3 bases from V and 7 bases from J, with 13 bases in between. Germline V lookup: CDR1 GKSSPN, CDR2 SITVG. CDR3 DNA (partial): TGTGCCTGGAGCGGACAGCCCGGGAATTCGCCC. Its protein is CAWSGQPGNSP. The full CDR3 sequence reads CAWSGQPGNSPLYF.

On this clone: Genes and germline are mouse. The read finishes 4 residues shy of the CDR3 end, and the germline J gene is used to complete it. V and J are TRBV1 and TRBJ2-3, with TRBD1 as a possible D gene (7 bases). Per the germline V gene, CDR1 is NSQYPW and CDR2 is LRSPGD (reference sequence). The CDR3 extends over 14 amino acids. V was cut by 4 bases and J by 2 bases, with 10 bases left in between. The part of the CDR3 DNA that was read is TGCACCTGCAGTGGCAGGGGGGATGCAGAA. Translation gives CTCSGRGDAE. The full CDR3 reads CTCSGRGDAETLYF. Filled out from reference TRBV1 and TRBJ2-3, the complete variable domain reads VTLLEQNPRWRLVPRGQAVNLRCILKNSQYPWMSWYQQDLQKQLQWLFTLRSPGDKEVKSLPGADYLATRVTDTELRLQVANMSQGRTLYCTCSGRGDAETLYFGSGTRLTVL.

This clone was observed a handful of times. Any gene name here is a mouse gene name. The read ends 4 residues shy of where the CDR3 ends; the end is completed using the germline J gene. J is TRBJ2-1 and V is TRBV12-2; 7 nucleotides line up with TRBD2. Germline V gene sequence: CDR1 SGHLS, CDR2 HYDKME. The CDR3 has 15 amino acids. V trimming: 0 bases; J trimming: 2 bases; junction bases outside the gene matches: 3. The CDR3 here is CASSLGGEDYAEQFF. CDR3 bases read: TGTGCCAGCTCTCTCGGGGGGGAGGACTATGCT.

With regard to this clone: Mouse germline and gene names are used. The read ends 4 residues before the CDR3 terminus; that terminus is restored from the germline J gene. The rearrangement uses TRBV5 and TRBJ2-7, with TRBD2 matching over 12 bases. V was clipped by 4 bases and J by 2 bases; unmatched bases: 3. The CDR3 runs 15 residues. Germline CDR1 is LGHNA and CDR2 is YNLKQL (reference sequence). The CDR3 bases that were read are TGTGCCAGCAGCCTCGGGACTGGGGGGACCTAT. It is translated as CASSLGTGGTY. The CDR3 as a whole reads CASSLGTGGTYEQYF.

The sample holds a few counts of this clone. Mouse germline and gene names are used. The sequence runs out 4 residues before the end of the CDR3; the remainder is reconstructed from the germline J gene. V and J are TRBV13-2 and TRBJ2-7, with 7 nucleotides matching TRBD2. The CDR3 length is 14 residues. In germline, CDR1 is NNHNN, CDR2 SYGAGS (reference sequence). V shed 5 bases, J shed 0 bases, and the junction held 5 bases outside the gene matches. CDR3 loop: CASGPWGSSYEQYF. CDR3 DNA, as far as it was read: TGTGCCAGCGGCCCCTGGGGGAGCTCCTAT.

In this sample, this clone turned up a few times. Each gene name is a mouse one. The read is 4 residues too short to cover the CDR3 end, so that end is filled in from the germline J gene. This sample also contains other DNA sequences that code for the same CDR3. V gene TRBV19 combines with J gene TRBJ2-7, with 8 bases identical to TRBD2. The germline V gene has CDR1 FNHDT and CDR2 SITEND (reference sequence). After removal of 2 bases from V and 2 bases from J, the junction contained 3 bases not matched to a gene. This CDR3 region has 14 residues. The CDR3 loop is CASSINWGTYEQYF. The sequenced CDR3 bases are TGTGCCAGCAGTATCAACTGGGGGACCTAT.

This clone was counted only a few times. Here the gene names and germline are mouse. The read terminates 4 residues before the CDR3 end, so the remaining end is supplied by the germline J gene. The chain links TRBV14 to TRBJ2-5, with D hard to call. In germline, CDR1 is SGHDT, CDR2 FRDEAV. V gave up 5 bases and J gave up 0 bases, with 10 bases separating them. This CDR3 contains 14 residues. CDR3 sequence: CASSPISNQDTQYF. The sequenced CDR3 bases are TGTGCCAGCAGCCCAATCAGTAACCAAGAC.

This clone was picked up many times. Mouse names are used for the genes. From the germline J gene comes the end of the CDR3, since the read stops 4 residues before it. This chain joins TRBV13-1 and TRBJ2-1, with TRBD1 matching over 10 bases. The germline gives CDR1 NSHNY, CDR2 SYGAGN. The CDR3 covers 15 residues. The junction had 3 bases not matched to a gene; V was cut back by 4 bases and J by 2 bases. The CDR3 DNA, read in part, is TGTGCCAGCAGTCGGGACAGGGGTTACTATGCT. It is translated as CASSRDRGYYA. The whole CDR3 region reads CASSRDRGYYAEQFF.

This clone has only a few counts. The germline and genes are mouse ones. The read ends 4 residues shy of where the CDR3 ends; the end is completed using the germline J gene. The sample contains more than one DNA sequence encoding this CDR3. The chain couples TRBV1 to TRBJ2-2; D uncertain. CDR3 length: 15 residues. Germline-derived CDR1 and CDR2 are NSQYPW and LRSPGD (reference sequence). V was cut by 0 bases and J by 0 bases, with 5 bases left in between. The CDR3 DNA, read in part, is TGCACCTGCAGTGCAGATTCAGCAAACACCGGG. Translating gives CTCSADSANTG. The full-length CDR3 reads as CTCSADSANTGQLYF.